This T cell receptor (beta chain) was recovered during a study of blood T cell repertoires in COVID-19. Looking at the study overall: Acute and convalescent COVID-19 specimens originated in the United States, Italy and Spain. PBMCs, B-cell-depleted T cells, or T cells provided the cDNA or gDNA that made up the material.

In the original analysis: How many nucleated cells were present was estimated from reference gene primer amplification. The table came from immunoSEQ multiplex PCR; TCRdb's copy has only in-frame clones and leaves some out. V, J and clone size reflect that table, while D and trimming were determined from the DNA. The table records 410,000 or so clones, 86% of them present only once. V dropped 5 bases and J dropped 6; count of bases not matched to a gene: 11. CDR1 and CDR2 (germline): MNHEY, SMNVEV (reference sequence). This CDR3 region has 16 residues. The sequenced material came from peripheral blood. This sequence was found in a woman under 40 with active or convalescent COVID-19. J is TRBJ2-1 and V is TRBV27; TRBD2 agrees at 9 bases. DNA of the CDR3: TGTGCCAGCAGTCCCTACAGGGGCGGGAGGGCCAATGAGCAGTTCTTC. Translating it yields CASSPYRGGRANEQFF.